A single sample is the source of the 30 T cell receptor beta chains below, sequenced in a study of early T cells in non-severe SARS-CoV-2 infection. TCRdb re-called the 5' RACE reads with MiXCR, one entry per CDR3 protein. The data contain 45,000 or so distinct CDR3 sequences, approximately 6.1% of them singletons. The sequencing input was whole blood. These receptors all come from an adult who was a healthcare worker with PCR-confirmed SARS-CoV-2 infection or an uninfected control (not recorded which).

This clonotype was counted ten times or more. This chain joins TRBV4-2 and TRBJ2-1, with 7 positions matching TRBD1. The germline V gene has CDR1 LGHNA and CDR2 YNFKEQ. This CDR3 spans 15 amino acids. V shed 1 base and J 2 bases; nucleotides not matched to a gene: 2. CDR3 protein: CASSQGTGAYNEQFF. The CDR3 region has the DNA TGTGCCAGCAGCCAAGGGACAGGAGCCTACAATGAGCAGTTCTTC.

This clonotype was detected only a few times. The chain has TRBV13 and TRBJ2-3; D not certain. The CDR3 is 18 residues long. Germline V CDR1 and CDR2: PRHDT, FYEKMQ (reference sequence). V lost 1 base, J lost 0 bases, and 17 bases lay in between. DNA of the CDR3: TGTGCCAGCAGCTTAGCCTCGGATCACCCGATTAGCACAGATACGCAGTATTTT. It encodes CASSLASDHPISTDTQYF.

The chain employs TRBV5-4 and TRBJ1-1, with 8 bases identical to TRBD1. Germline assignment: CDR1 SGHNT and CDR2 YYREEE (reference sequence). The CDR3 is made up of 14 amino acids. V trimming: 0 bases; J trimming: 5 bases; junction bases outside the gene matches: 3. CDR3 protein: CASSLDRGETEAFF. The CDR3 bases are TGTGCCAGCAGCTTGGACAGGGGGGAGACTGAAGCTTTCTTT.

The genes are TRBV7-9 and TRBJ2-3; D ambiguous. The V end lost 1 base, the J end lost 6 bases, and 11 bases lay between the germline ends. The germline V gene encodes CDR1 SEHNR and CDR2 FQNEAQ (reference sequence). The CDR3 covers 14 residues. The CDR3 bases are TGTGCCAGCAGCTTAGGCCAAGGGTACGATACGCAGTATTTT. Its protein product is CASSLGQGYDTQYF.

The chain recombines TRBV20-1 with TRBJ2-7; 9 nucleotides match TRBD1. CDR1 DFQATT and CDR2 SNEGSKA come from the germline V gene (reference sequence). The CDR3 loop spans 15 amino acids. Trimming at V came to 6 bases and at J to 2 bases, leaving 11 bases not matched to a gene. The CDR3 DNA reads TGCAGTGCACAGGGCGGGGACAGGGTCACCTACGAGCAGTACTTC. Translated: CSAQGGDRVTYEQYF.

The chain has TRBV7-2 and TRBJ2-5; possible D gene TRBD2, 6 bases. Looked up from germline, CDR1 is SGHTA and CDR2 is FQGNSA. Trimming removed 0 bases from V and 2 bases from J, with 13 bases in between. The CDR3 runs to 16 residues. DNA for the CDR3: TGTGCCAGCAGCTTAGCTCCGCGGGGAGTACAAGAGACCCAGTACTTC. Protein: CASSLAPRGVQETQYF.

This clonotype was detected many times. The V gene is TRBV29-1, the J gene TRBJ2-7; no clear D. The CDR3 has 13 amino acids. Germline V gene data show CDR1 as SQVTM and CDR2 as ANQGSEA. The ends were cut back, 7 bases at V and 4 bases at J, with 17 bases in the middle. CDR3 amino acids: CSGQQLWQYEQYF. In DNA form, the CDR3 reads TGCAGCGGCCAACAGTTGTGGCAGTACGAGCAGTACTTC.

Details on this clonotype: A much larger clone sits a single nucleotide away, making a read error possible. This chain joins TRBV6-2 or TRBV6-3 and TRBJ1-6; no clear D. The CDR3 has 13 amino acids. In germline, CDR1 is MNHEY, CDR2 SVGEGT. The CDR3: CACSYSDNSPLHF. For the CDR3, the DNA is TGTGCCTGCAGTTACTCGGACAATTCACCCCTCCACTTT.

This clonotype has a count of ten or more. This chain links TRBV11-2 with TRBJ2-1; D not certain. Germline values: CDR1 SGHAT, CDR2 FQNNGV. This CDR3 spans 13 amino acids. V was shortened by 1 base and J by 6 bases, with 7 bases between the two germline ends. DNA of the CDR3: TGTGCCAGCAGCTTAGGACACCCCAATGAGCAGTTCTTC. Its translation: CASSLGHPNEQFF.

The V and J genes are TRBV4-3 and TRBJ1-1; D is unresolved. Germline CDR1 LGHNA, CDR2 YSLEER. The CDR3 consists of 17 residues. V lost 0 bases and J lost 1, with 15 bases in between. As DNA, the CDR3 is TGCGCCAGCAGCCAAGATTGGGTCGGGCAGAAGAACACTGAAGCTTTCTTT. The encoded protein is CASSQDWVGQKNTEAFF.

In its sample, this clonotype was seen many times. The chain uses TRBV7-6 and TRBJ2-5, with D tentatively TRBD2 (6 bases). V was cut by 1 base and J by 5 bases, with 14 bases left in between. CDR3 length: 15 residues. Germline lookup yields CDR1 SGHVS and CDR2 FNYEAQ. In DNA form, the CDR3 reads TGTGCCAGCAGCTTAGAGGGCGGGGCGGGGGAGACCCAGTACTTC. Translated, it gives CASSLEGGAGETQYF.

This clonotype was counted only a few times. The V and J genes are TRBV11-2 and TRBJ2-7; 9 bases match TRBD1. V trimming: 1 base; J trimming: 5 bases; junction bases outside the gene matches: 6. Per the germline V gene, CDR1 is SGHAT and CDR2 is FQNNGV. The CDR3 has 15 amino acids. The CDR3 coding sequence is TGTGCCAGCAGCTTAGTCGGGACAGGGACCCACGAGCAGTACTTC. The encoded protein is CASSLVGTGTHEQYF.

The CDR3 DNA is TGTGCCAGCAGTTCCATGACCGTCCGTTCCGATGAGCAGTTCTTC. Translated: CASSSMTVRSDEQFF. The V call is TRBV6-6, the J call TRBJ2-1; D not certain. This CDR3 comprises 15 residues. The germline CDR1 and CDR2 sequences are MNHNY and SVGAGI (reference sequence). Trimming removed 4 bases at V and 8 bases at J, with 18 bases between.

The V call is TRBV7-2, the J call TRBJ1-6, with unresolved D. V was clipped by 6 bases and J by 7 bases, with 7 bases between them. Germline V lookup: CDR1 SGHTA, CDR2 FQGNSA. The CDR3 totals 12 residues. CDR3 sequence (DNA): TGTGCCAGCAGTGTGCCCAATTCACCCCTCCACTTT. Translation gives CASSVPNSPLHF.

The chain has TRBV29-1 and TRBJ1-2; D is perhaps TRBD1 (5 bases). Germline loops: CDR1 SQVTM, CDR2 ANQGSEA. V lost 0 bases to trimming and J lost 9 bases, with 17 bases between them. The CDR3 sequence is 14 residues long. CDR3 residues: CSVEDQRGVGSYTF. CDR3 DNA: TGCAGCGTTGAAGATCAACGGGGGGTCGGTAGCTACACCTTC.

This clonotype was recorded many times. This chain connects TRBV7-2 to TRBJ2-5, with no clear D. Germline V gives CDR1 SGHTA, CDR2 FQGNSA. The CDR3 runs 12 residues. Trimming took off 5 bases at V and 2 bases at J, with 6 bases between the two ends. The CDR3 sequence is CASSRTQETQYF. In nucleotides, the CDR3 is TGTGCCAGCAGCCGGACGCAAGAGACCCAGTACTTC. The entire variable domain, with the rest obtained from reference TRBV7-2 and TRBJ2-5, is as follows: GAGVSQSPSNKVTEKGKDVELRCDPISGHTALYWYRQSLGQGLEFLIYFQGNSAPDKSGLPSDRFSAERTGGSVSTLTIQRTQQEDSAVYLCASSRTQETQYFGPGTRLLVL.

This clonotype was counted only a few times. The chain uses TRBV7-2 and TRBJ2-7; TRBD1 matches at 7 bases. This CDR3 has 13 amino acids. J gave up 4 bases and V 5 bases, and 5 bases lay outside the gene matches. Germline values: CDR1 SGHTA, CDR2 FQGNSA. The CDR3 DNA follows: TGTGCCAGCAGCATAGGGGGCGGGTACGAGCAGTACTTC. It translates to CASSIGGGYEQYF.

This clonotype occurred many times. The chain carries TRBV20-1 and TRBJ2-7; 14 nucleotides align to TRBD2. Germline V gene data show CDR1 as DFQATT and CDR2 as SNEGSKA (reference sequence). V gave up 5 bases and J gave up 7 bases; unmatched junction bases: 10. This CDR3 has 15 residues. The CDR3 spells CSAGLAGGDAGEQYF. CDR3 DNA: TGCAGTGCTGGACTAGCGGGGGGCGACGCGGGGGAGCAGTACTTC.

This clonotype came up a few times. This chain joins TRBV3-1 and TRBJ2-3, with D perhaps TRBD2 (6 bases). The CDR3 is 15 residues long. CDR1 LGHDT and CDR2 YNNKEL come from the germline V gene (reference sequence). The V gene lost 0 bases and the J gene lost 6 bases, with 13 bases spanning the gap. The CDR3 spells CASSQEGGRADTQYF. In DNA form, the CDR3 reads TGTGCCAGCAGCCAAGAGGGGGGACGTGCGGATACGCAGTATTTT.

In its sample, this clonotype was seen many times. The rearrangement uses TRBV5-6 and TRBJ2-3, with TRBD2 identical over 9 bases. CDR3 length: 16 amino acids. CDR1 is SGHDT and CDR2 is YYEEEE in the germline V gene. Trimming cost V 4 bases and J 1 base; bases outside gene matches: 7. This CDR3 reads CASSRQRGARTDTQYF. The CDR3 nucleotides are TGTGCCAGCAGCCGGCAGCGGGGGGCCCGCACAGATACGCAGTATTTT.

There are many counts of this clonotype. J is TRBJ1-2 and V is TRBV9; tentative D call: TRBD1 (5 bases). Per germline, CDR1 SGDLS and CDR2 YYNGEE. V lost 3 bases, J lost 4 bases, and 10 bases lay in between. The CDR3 is made up of 13 amino acids. DNA for the CDR3: TGTGCCAGCAGCGCCGGGACGGTCTATGGCTACACCTTC. Its protein product is CASSAGTVYGYTF.

This clonotype was counted ten times or more. J is TRBJ2-7 and V is TRBV29-1; D is uncertain. The CDR3 consists of 12 residues. V was shortened by 8 bases and J by 2 bases, with 13 bases between the two germline ends. Germline V gene sequence: CDR1 SQVTM, CDR2 ANQGSEA. In DNA, the CDR3 is TGCAGCATTGGTACGTCGACCTACGAGCAGTACTTC. Translation: CSIGTSTYEQYF.

This clonotype was picked up many times. The rearrangement uses TRBV6-6 and TRBJ2-7, with D perhaps matching TRBD2 (6 bases). CDR1 is MNHNY and CDR2 is SVGAGI in the germline V gene (reference sequence). V lost 6 bases, J lost 4 bases, and 13 bases lay in between. This CDR3 spans 13 amino acids. CDR3 nucleotide sequence: TGTGCCAGCAGCCACGGTGGGGGGTACGAGCAGTACTTC. Translating it yields CASSHGGGYEQYF.

This clonotype was observed many times. The chain uses TRBV27 and TRBJ1-5, with unresolved D. Looked up from germline, CDR1 is MNHEY and CDR2 is SMNVEV (reference sequence). The CDR3 consists of 13 residues. V was trimmed by 8 bases and J by 4 bases, leaving 12 bases between them. CDR3 sequence: CASGRTGNQPQHF. The CDR3 DNA reads as TGTGCCAGCGGAAGGACGGGGAATCAGCCCCAGCATTTT.

This clonotype showed up many times. In DNA form, the CDR3 reads TGCAGTGCTAGAAGGGACAGGCAGGCCGGGGAGCTGTTTTTT. Translated, it gives CSARRDRQAGELFF. The rearrangement uses TRBV20-1 and TRBJ2-2; 8 positions match TRBD1. The ends lost 2 bases at V and 6 bases at J; junction bases unmatched: 5. The CDR3 extends over 14 amino acids. The germline V gene has CDR1 DFQATT and CDR2 SNEGSKA (reference sequence).

This clonotype was seen repeatedly, ten times or more. V gene TRBV11-2 combines with J gene TRBJ2-3, with a possible D match to TRBD1 (6 bases). Trimming cost V 5 bases and J 8 bases, with 11 bases left between them. This CDR3 has 12 amino acids. The V gene's germline CDR1 is SGHAT and CDR2 FQNNGV. The CDR3, as DNA: TGTGCCAGCAGCCCGACAGGAGCTACGCAGTATTTT. It is translated as CASSPTGATQYF.

This clonotype occurred many times. The chain recombines TRBV27 with TRBJ1-2, with D unclear. This CDR3 has 14 amino acids. CDR1 and CDR2 (germline): MNHEY, SMNVEV (reference sequence). V was pared by 2 bases and J by 4 bases, with 11 bases between. The CDR3 region is CASSLVGSGYGYTF. As DNA, the CDR3 is TGTGCCAGCAGTTTAGTGGGGTCGGGCTATGGCTACACCTTC.

The rearrangement uses TRBV12-3 or TRBV12-4 and TRBJ1-2; possibly TRBD1 for D (5 bases). The CDR3 runs 12 residues. The V end lost 9 bases, the J end lost 7 bases, and 15 bases lay between the germline ends. The CDR3 here is CASHFGRAGYTF. The CDR3 coding sequence is TGTGCCAGTCACTTTGGCAGGGCTGGCTACACCTTC.

In this sample, this clonotype turned up many times. This chain links TRBV12-3 or TRBV12-4 with TRBJ1-6; D gene ambiguous. Between the trimmed V and J ends, which lost 3 bases and 7 bases, there was a span of 4 bases. The CDR3 covers 12 residues. CDR3 amino acids: CASSFRNSPLHF. CDR3 DNA sequence: TGTGCCAGCAGTTTCCGAAATTCACCCCTCCACTTT.

V and J are TRBV5-1 and TRBJ2-1, with D perhaps TRBD1 (6 bases). The CDR3 length is 14 residues. Germline loops: CDR1 SGHRS, CDR2 YFSETQ. The V gene lost 5 bases and the J gene lost 0 bases, with 9 bases spanning the gap. The CDR3 reads CASSKDSSYNEQFF. The CDR3 DNA reads TGCGCCAGCAGTAAGGACAGCTCCTACAATGAGCAGTTCTTC.